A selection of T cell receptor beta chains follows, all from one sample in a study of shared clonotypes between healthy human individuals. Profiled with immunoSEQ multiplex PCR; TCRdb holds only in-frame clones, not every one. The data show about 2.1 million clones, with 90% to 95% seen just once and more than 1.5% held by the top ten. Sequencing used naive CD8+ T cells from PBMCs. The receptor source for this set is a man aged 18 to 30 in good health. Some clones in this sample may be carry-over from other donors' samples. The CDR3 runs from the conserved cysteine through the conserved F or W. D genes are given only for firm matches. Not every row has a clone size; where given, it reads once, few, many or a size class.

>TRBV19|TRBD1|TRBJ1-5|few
TGTGCCAGTAAGGGGGACAGGGGTCGCCCCCAGCATTTT
CASKGDRGRPQHF
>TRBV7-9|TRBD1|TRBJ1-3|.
TGTGCCAGCAGGTCCGGGACAGTTGGAAACACCATATATTTT
CASRSGTVGNTIYF
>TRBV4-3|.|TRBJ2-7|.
TGCGCCAGCAGCCCCAGAACCGGAAGCTACGAGCAGTACTTC
CASSPRTGSYEQYF
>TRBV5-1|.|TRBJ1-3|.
TGCGCCAGCAGCGTGGGTTCAGGGATTTATACTGGAAACACCATATATTTT
CASSVGSGIYTGNTIYF
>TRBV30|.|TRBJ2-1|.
TGTGCCTGGAGAGACAATGAGCAGTTCTTC
CAWRDNEQFF
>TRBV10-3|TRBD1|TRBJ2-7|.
TGTGCCATCAGTGAGTCGGCTAGGGGGCCCTACGAGCAGTACTTC
CAISESARGPYEQYF
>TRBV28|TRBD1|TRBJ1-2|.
TGTGCCAGCAGCACAAGGGACAGCCACCCCCAAGGCTACACCTTC
CASSTRDSHPQGYTF
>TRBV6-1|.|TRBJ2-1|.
TGTGCCAGCAGTGACCGACAGTACAATGAGCAGTTCTTC
CASSDRQYNEQFF
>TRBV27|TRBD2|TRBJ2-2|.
TGTGCCAGCAGTTCCTACCTAGCGGGAGGCAACACCGGGGAGCTGTTTTTT
CASSSYLAGGNTGELFF
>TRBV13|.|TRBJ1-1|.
TGTGCCAGCAGCGAGTCACCAGACATGAACACTGAAGCTTTCTTT
CASSESPDMNTEAFF
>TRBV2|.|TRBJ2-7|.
TGTGCCAGCAGTGATCAACACTACGAGCAGTACTTC
CASSDQHYEQYF
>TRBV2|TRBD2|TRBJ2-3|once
TGTGCCAGCAGTATAACTAGCGGGATCACAGATACGCAGTATTTT
CASSITSGITDTQYF
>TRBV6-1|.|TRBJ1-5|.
TGTGCCAGCAGTGAAGAACCAGGCCAGCCCCAGCATTTT
CASSEEPGQPQHF
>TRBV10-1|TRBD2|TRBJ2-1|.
TGCGCCAGCAGTGAGGGGGGGGACAATGAGCAGTTCTTC
CASSEGGDNEQFF
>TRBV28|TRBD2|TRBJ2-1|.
TGTGCCAGCAGTTTAACTACTAGCGGCTCCTACAATGAGCAGTTCTTC
CASSLTTSGSYNEQFF
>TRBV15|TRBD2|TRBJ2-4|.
TGTGCCACCAGCAGCTATAGCGGGAGGGCCGTTCTGACCAAAAACATTCAGTACTTC
CATSSYSGRAVLTKNIQYF
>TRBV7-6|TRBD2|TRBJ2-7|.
TGTGCCAGCAGCTTTTCGTCGGCGGGAGGGCCCTACGAGCAGTACTTC
CASSFSSAGGPYEQYF